The clone carrying this TCR beta chain was counted once. This sample is part of a study of blood T cell repertoires in COVID-19. Study-wide background: The samples span acute and convalescent COVID-19 from the United States, Italy and Spain. The analysed material was cDNA or gDNA that came from T cells, B-cell-depleted T cells, or PBMCs.

Authors' analysis steps: Estimates of nucleated cell counts were drawn from the amplification of reference gene primers. Measured with immunoSEQ multiplex PCR; TCRdb has only the in-frame clones, and not every one. D and trimming come from the DNA, and the V and J calls and clone size come from that table. The data contain about 340,000 clones, about four fifths of them singletons. CDR3 length: 13 amino acids. Trimming at V came to 7 bases and at J to 2 bases, leaving 4 bases not matched to a gene. Germline lookup yields CDR1 SQVTM and CDR2 ANQGSEA. This clonotype was sampled from a man aged 25-45 years with active or convalescent COVID-19. Specimen: peripheral blood. V gene TRBV29-1 combines with J gene TRBJ2-2, with TRBD1 matching 7 bases. In nucleotides, the CDR3 is TGCAGCGGATACAGGGGAAACACCGGGGAGCTGTTTTTT. Protein product: CSGYRGNTGELFF.